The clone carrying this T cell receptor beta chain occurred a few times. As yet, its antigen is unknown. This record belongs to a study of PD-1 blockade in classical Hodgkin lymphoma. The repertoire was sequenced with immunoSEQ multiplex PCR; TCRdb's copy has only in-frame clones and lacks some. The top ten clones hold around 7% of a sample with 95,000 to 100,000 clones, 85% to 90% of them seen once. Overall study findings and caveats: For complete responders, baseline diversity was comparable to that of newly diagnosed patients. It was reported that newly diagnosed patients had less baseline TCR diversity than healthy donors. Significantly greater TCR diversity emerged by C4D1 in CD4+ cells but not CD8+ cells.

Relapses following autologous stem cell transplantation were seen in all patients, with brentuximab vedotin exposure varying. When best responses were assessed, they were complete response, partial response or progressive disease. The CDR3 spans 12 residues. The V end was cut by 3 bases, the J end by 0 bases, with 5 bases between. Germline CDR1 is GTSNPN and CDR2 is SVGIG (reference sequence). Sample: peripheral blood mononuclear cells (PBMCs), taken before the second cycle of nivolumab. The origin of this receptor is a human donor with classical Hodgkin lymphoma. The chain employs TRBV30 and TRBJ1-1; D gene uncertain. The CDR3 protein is CAWRHLNTEAFF. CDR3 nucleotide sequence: TGTGCCTGGAGGCATCTGAACACTGAAGCTTTCTTT.